Below, one T cell receptor (beta chain) is given with its context. No cognate antigen has been identified for it. It has no much larger one-base neighbor in the sample; base qualities were not kept. In the ViraFEST assay, PBMC were stimulated with viral peptide pools, and TCR sequencing was then used to find antigen-specific CD4+ T cell clonotypes based on their expansion. After around 11 days of culture, CD4+ T cells were isolated with the EasySep CD4+ T cell isolation kit. Negative nucleocapsid antibody results before and after vaccination confirmed that the healthy vaccine recipients had no prior SARS-CoV-2 infection. Each well held more than 1.5 million PBMC cultured in IMDM containing approximately 5.3% human AB serum, roughly 9.6 IU/ml IL-2 and gentamicin, along with roughly 10 ug/ml peptides. On days 3 and 7, half of the culture medium was replaced with fresh IL-2-containing medium. Unless noted otherwise, every peptide stimulation condition was grown in triplicate wells. PBMC were separated from whole blood using Ficoll-Paque Plus gradient centrifugation and were then either cryopreserved at -140C or used fresh. The spike proteins of SARS-CoV-2 and of the common cold coronaviruses HCoV-NL63, HCoV-OC43 and HCoV-229E were spanned by overlapping peptide pools. Genomic DNA was extracted from cultured CD4+ T cells with the QIAamp micro DNA kit.

The data were obtained in a study of vaccination effects on CD4 cells after COVID-19 (dated by TCRdb to the early 2020s). About the study as a whole: Participants received two doses of either the BNT162b2 or the mRNA-1273 mRNA SARS-CoV-2 vaccine. Cultures from other donors in the study were sequenced using the Oncomine TCR Beta short-read assay on an Illumina iSeq 100. A total of over nine COVID-19 convalescent patients and several SARS-CoV-2-naive healthy vaccine recipients were included in the full study. SARS-CoV-2 spike-specific CD4+ TCR repertoires from before and after mRNA vaccination were compared in COVID-19 convalescent patients and in infection-naive vaccine recipients. Paper-wide results and their limitations: Among healthy vaccine recipients, nearly all vaccine-induced clones were SARS-CoV-2 mono-reactive, and just 1 of 255 was cross-reactive with common cold coronaviruses. The study was limited by a small number of convalescent patients, and early post-infection timepoints were lacking. Clones induced by infection and clones induced by vaccination both contracted markedly at late timepoints after vaccination, which fits with T cell responses waning over time.

Library prep was done by the immunoSEQ multiplex PCR assay. DNA from the cultured and isolated CD4+ T cells underwent TCR beta CDR3 sequencing. The authors' analysis ran thus. Non-productive TCR sequences were removed, reads were trimmed to the CDR3 region, and CDR3s of at least 7 amino acids were retained. Antigen-specific clonotypes were identified using the MANAFEST web app by comparison of expansion in peptide wells against reference cultures. To be called positive, a clone needed expansion at FDR<0.05 compared with the reference and with all other wells, an odds ratio greater than 5, and a frequency greater than 0.1% in two replicate wells. A clonotype was defined as cross-reactive if the clonotype was significantly expanded both in SARS-CoV-2 spike wells and in at least one common cold coronavirus spike condition. CDR3 similarity was assessed by Levenshtein distance with the stringdist R package, and unrooted trees were built with ape in R 3.6.1. In TCRdb, the immuneACCESS table is reduced to in-frame sequences with V and J assigned. These tables do not hold every clone; where another copy was compared, an unresolved V gene accounts for under half, and the others remain unexplained. V and J calls and clone size are copied from that table; D and trimming were computed from the DNA. Present in this sample are roughly 50,000 clones, about four fifths of which were seen just once. Just over 6% of the sample is held by the ten biggest clonotypes.

The source of this sequence is a human donor who received a COVID-19 vaccine. The specimen was CD4+ T cells from PBMCs cultured with HCoV-OC43 spike peptides, collected before COVID-19 vaccination. The label giving this sample's cell subset or site can be read as: HCoV-OC43 spike overlapping peptide pool stimulation.

The bases are TGTGCCAGCAGTTCCGAACTATATGTGGAGCAGTTCTTC. Its translation reads: CASSSELYVEQFF. The rearrangement combines TRBV12-3 or TRBV12-4 with TRBJ2-1; the D gene cannot be resolved reliably. Trimming costs V 4 bases and J 10 bases, and their ends lie 14 bases apart. The CDR3 covers 13 residues, taking in both the cysteine and the phenylalanine. Here the CDR3 DNA is all that survives: 39 bases in frame from base 1.